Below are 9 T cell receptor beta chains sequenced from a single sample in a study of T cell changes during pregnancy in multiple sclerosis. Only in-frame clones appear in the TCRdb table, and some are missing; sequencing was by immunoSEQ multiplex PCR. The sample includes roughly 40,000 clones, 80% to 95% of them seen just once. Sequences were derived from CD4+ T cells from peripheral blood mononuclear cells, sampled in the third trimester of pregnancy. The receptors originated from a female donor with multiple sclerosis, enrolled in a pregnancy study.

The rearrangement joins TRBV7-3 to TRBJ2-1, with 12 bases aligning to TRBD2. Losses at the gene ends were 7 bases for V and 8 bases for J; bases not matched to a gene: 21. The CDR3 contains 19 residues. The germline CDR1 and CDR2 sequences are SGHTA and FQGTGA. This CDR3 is CASTERDRVKLAGGYEQFF. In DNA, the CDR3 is TGTGCCAGCACCGAGAGGGACAGGGTGAAACTAGCGGGAGGCTATGAGCAGTTCTTC.

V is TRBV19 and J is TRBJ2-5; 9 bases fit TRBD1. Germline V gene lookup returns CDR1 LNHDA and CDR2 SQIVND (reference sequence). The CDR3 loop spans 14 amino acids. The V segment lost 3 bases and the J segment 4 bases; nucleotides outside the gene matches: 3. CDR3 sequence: CASSITGGTETQYF. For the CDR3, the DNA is TGTGCCAGTAGTATCACAGGGGGCACAGAGACCCAGTACTTC.

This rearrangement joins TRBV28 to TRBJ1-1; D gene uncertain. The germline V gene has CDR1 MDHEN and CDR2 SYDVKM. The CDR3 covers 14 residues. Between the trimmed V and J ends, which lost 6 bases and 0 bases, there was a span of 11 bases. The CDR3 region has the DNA TGTGCCAGCAGCCCCGGTATCATGAACACTGAAGCTTTCTTT. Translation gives CASSPGIMNTEAFF.

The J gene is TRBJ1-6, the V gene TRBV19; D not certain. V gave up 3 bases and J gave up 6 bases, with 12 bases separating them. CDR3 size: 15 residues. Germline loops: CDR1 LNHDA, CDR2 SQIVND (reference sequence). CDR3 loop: CASSITSGSNSPLHF. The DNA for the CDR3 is TGTGCCAGTAGTATCACGAGCGGTTCTAATTCACCCCTCCACTTT.

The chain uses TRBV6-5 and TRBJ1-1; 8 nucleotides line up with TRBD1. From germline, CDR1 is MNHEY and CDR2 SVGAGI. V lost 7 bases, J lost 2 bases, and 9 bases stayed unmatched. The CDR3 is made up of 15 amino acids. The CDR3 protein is CASKRGQAINTEAFF. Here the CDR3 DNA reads TGTGCCAGCAAGAGGGGACAGGCGATCAACACTGAAGCTTTCTTT.

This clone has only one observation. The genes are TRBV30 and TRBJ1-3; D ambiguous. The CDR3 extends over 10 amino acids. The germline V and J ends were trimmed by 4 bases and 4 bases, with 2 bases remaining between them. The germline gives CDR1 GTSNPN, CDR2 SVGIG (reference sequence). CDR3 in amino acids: CAWIGNTIYF. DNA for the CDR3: TGTGCCTGGATAGGAAACACCATATATTTT. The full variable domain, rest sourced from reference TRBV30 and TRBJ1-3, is SQTIHQWPATLVQPVGSPLSLECTVEGTSNPNLYWYRQAAGRGLQLLFYSVGIGQISSEVPQNLSASRPQDRQFILSSKKLLLSDSGFYLCAWIGNTIYFGEGSWLTVV.

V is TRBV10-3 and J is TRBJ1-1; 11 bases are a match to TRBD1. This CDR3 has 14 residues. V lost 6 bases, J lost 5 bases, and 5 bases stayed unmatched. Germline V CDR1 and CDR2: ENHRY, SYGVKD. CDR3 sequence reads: CAIRPGQGETEAFF. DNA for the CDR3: TGTGCCATCAGGCCGGGACAGGGGGAAACTGAAGCTTTCTTT.

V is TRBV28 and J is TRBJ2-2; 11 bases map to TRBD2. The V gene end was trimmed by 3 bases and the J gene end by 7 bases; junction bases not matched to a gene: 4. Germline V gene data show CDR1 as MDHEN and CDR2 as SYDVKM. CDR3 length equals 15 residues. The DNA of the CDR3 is TGTGCCAGCAGTTTTTTAGCGGGAGGGAACGGGGAGCTGTTTTTT. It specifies CASSFLAGGNGELFF.

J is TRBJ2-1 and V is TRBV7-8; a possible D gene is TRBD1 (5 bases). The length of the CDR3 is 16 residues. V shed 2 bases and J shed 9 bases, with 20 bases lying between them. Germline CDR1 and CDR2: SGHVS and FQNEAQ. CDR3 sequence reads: CASSLPPGLPGAEQFF. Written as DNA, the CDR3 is TGTGCCAGCAGCTTACCCCCGGGCCTACCTGGGGCTGAGCAGTTCTTC.